The clone carrying this TCR beta chain appeared a few times. Sample-barcoded 5' priming and a J-beta primer mix drove a second PCR of about 7 to 11 cycles. In TCRdb, the 5' RACE reads were re-called with MiXCR into one record per CDR3 protein. This sample has hundreds of thousands of distinct CDR3 sequences, with approximately 50% found just once. The data are from a study of blood T cells in healthy people across ages. Germline V lookup: CDR1 SGHTA, CDR2 FQGTGA. V lost 2 bases, J lost 0 bases, and 9 bases lay in between. The CDR3 is 15 residues long. Specimen: blood. The chain links TRBV7-3 to TRBJ2-3; D remains ambiguous. This receptor was taken from a woman aged 55-69 years in good health. DNA of the CDR3: TGTGCCAGCAGCTTACAAGCGACTAGCACAGATACGCAGTATTTT. It specifies CASSLQATSTDTQYF.